This T cell receptor beta chain comes out of a study of regulatory T cells in long-lasting Graves disease. iRepertoire HTBI primers and Arm-PCR of CDR3 regions built TCR beta libraries. TCRdb independently ran MiXCR on the multiplex PCR reads; one entry per CDR3 protein. The sample contains fewer than 650,000 distinct CDR3 sequences, about 16% of which appear only once. This clonotype was counted a few times. The germline V gene has CDR1 GTSNPN and CDR2 SVGIG (reference sequence). The CDR3 contains 13 residues. V gave up 5 bases and J gave up 4 bases; unmatched junction bases: 6. Stated time point: newly diagnosed GD, antithyroid drugs for less than 3 months. PBMC RNA was the source of the TCR library. This sample also appeared in a second study, on T cells in Graves' hyperthyroidism and ophthalmopathy.

The chain joins TRBV30 to TRBJ2-3, with 7 nucleotides matching TRBD1. The receptor's source is a woman younger than 45 with Graves disease. The sample was peripheral blood mononuclear cells (PBMCs), taken at new diagnosis, from a patient treated with antithyroid drugs. The chain's CDR3 is CAWAVQGADTQYF. The DNA of the CDR3 is TGTGCCTGGGCAGTGCAGGGGGCAGATACGCAGTATTTT.